This section outlines one T cell receptor beta chain sequence together with its context. Its antigen is still unknown. Constant-region priming of 500 to 550 ng total RNA yielded TCR beta cDNA. Generation of the TCR beta libraries relied on three nested multiplex PCR rounds using slightly modified ARM-PCR. TCRdb used MiXCR to reprocess the multiplex PCR reads, holding one entry per CDR3 protein. Of about 320,000 distinct CDR3 sequences in the sample, about 60% were seen once. The data are from a study of tumor-infiltrating lymphocytes in primary liver carcinoma. Study context: Samples produced roughly 3.5 to 7.5 million productive TCRbeta reads, comparable across tissue types. Study-level findings and limits: Top-250-clone fractions were significantly higher in tumors than in blood (p = 0.039). Samples, which were bulk and unsorted, did not allow CD4+ and CD8+ repertoires to be compared.

Germline DNA was also extracted, and blood RNA was taken from unsorted whole blood. Sequenced material: peripheral blood. The TCR was taken from a man aged 35-49 years with primary liver carcinoma and hepatitis B virus infection.

The CDR3 here is CRAIEGSLEETQYF. Here the CDR3 DNA reads TGCAGAGCCATAGAGGGTTCACTAGAAGAGACCCAGTACTTC. The gene calls are TRBV29-1 and TRBJ2-5; D possibly corresponds to TRBD2 (5 bases). Germline V lookup: CDR1 SQVTM, CDR2 ANQGSEA. This CDR3 has 14 residues.